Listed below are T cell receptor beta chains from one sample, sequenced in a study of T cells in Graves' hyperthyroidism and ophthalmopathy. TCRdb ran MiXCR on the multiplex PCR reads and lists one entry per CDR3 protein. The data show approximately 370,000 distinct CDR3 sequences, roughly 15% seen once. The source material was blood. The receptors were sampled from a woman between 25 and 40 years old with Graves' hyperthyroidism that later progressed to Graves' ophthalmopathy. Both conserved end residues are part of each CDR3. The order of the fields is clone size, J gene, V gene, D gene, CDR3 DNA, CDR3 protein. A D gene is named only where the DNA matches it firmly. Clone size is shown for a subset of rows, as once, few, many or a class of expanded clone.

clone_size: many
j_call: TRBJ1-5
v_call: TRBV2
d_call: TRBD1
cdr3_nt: TGTGCCAGCAGTGGGGGACAGGGTATGCGCAATCAGCCCCAGCATTTT
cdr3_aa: CASSGGQGMRNQPQHF

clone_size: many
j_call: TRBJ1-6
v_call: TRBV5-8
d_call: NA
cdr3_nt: TGTGCCAGCAGCCCAGGGTTGGACACCTATAATTCACCCCTCCACTTT
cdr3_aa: CASSPGLDTYNSPLHF

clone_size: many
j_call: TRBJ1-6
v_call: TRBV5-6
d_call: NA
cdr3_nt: TGTGCCAGCAAGAGGACATTCAAGGTTGATTCACCCCTCCACTTT
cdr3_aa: CASKRTFKVDSPLHF

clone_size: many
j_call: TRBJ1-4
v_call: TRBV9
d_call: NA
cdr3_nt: TGTGCCAGCAGCGTTGGTCCAGCAACTAATGAAAAACTGTTTTTT
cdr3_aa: CASSVGPATNEKLFF

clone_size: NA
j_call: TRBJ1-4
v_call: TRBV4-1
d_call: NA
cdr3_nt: TGCGCCAGCAGCCAAGCGAGTGGGACACAAGATGAAAAACTGTTTTTT
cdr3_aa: CASSQASGTQDEKLFF

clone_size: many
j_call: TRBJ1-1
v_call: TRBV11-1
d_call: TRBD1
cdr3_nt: TGTGCCAGCAGCCACGGGACAGGCACTGAAGCTTTCTTT
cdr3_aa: CASSHGTGTEAFF

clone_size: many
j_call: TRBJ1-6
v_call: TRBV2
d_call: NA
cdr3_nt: TGTGCCAGCACTGGGACATCTTATATCAGCTCCTATAATTCACCCCTCCACTTT
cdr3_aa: CASTGTSYISSYNSPLHF

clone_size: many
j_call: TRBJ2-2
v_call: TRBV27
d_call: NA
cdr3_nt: TGTGCCAGCAGTTTAATTCCTACTAGCACCACCGGGGAGCTGTTTTTT
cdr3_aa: CASSLIPTSTTGELFF

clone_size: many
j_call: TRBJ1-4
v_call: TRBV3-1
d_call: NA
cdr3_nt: TGTGCCAGCAGCCAAGGGGCCTCAAATGAAAAACTGTTTTTT
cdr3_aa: CASSQGASNEKLFF

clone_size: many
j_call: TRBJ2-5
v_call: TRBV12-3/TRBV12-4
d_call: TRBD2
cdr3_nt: TGTGCCAGCAGTTCCAGCGGGAGTACGGAGACCCAGTACTTC
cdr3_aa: CASSSSGSTETQYF

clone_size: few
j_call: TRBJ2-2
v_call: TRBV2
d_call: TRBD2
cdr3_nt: TGTGCCAGCACCGAAGGACTAGCGGGGACCGGGGAGCTGTTTTTT
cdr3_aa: CASTEGLAGTGELFF

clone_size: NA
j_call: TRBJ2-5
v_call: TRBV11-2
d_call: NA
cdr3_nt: TGTGCCAGCAGCTTAGTACCCGGAGAGACCCAGTACTTC
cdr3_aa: CASSLVPGETQYF

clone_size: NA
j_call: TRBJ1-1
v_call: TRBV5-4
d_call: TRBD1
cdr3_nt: TGTGCCAGCAGCTCCCGGGACAGGGGCCACACTGAAGCTTTCTTT
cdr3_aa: CASSSRDRGHTEAFF

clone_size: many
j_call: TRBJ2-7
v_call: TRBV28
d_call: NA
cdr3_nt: TGTGCCAGCATCAACGAGTACGAGCAGTACTTC
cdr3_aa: CASINEYEQYF

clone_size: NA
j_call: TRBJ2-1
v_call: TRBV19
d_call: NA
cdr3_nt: TGTGCCAGTGCAGACCACAGGGATCTGGGGCAGTTCTTC
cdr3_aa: CASADHRDLGQFF

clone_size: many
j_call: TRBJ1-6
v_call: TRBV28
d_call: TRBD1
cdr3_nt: TGTGCCAGCAGCCCCAGGGGGGGGGCAGGGGATTCACCCCTCCACTTT
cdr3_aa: CASSPRGGAGDSPLHF

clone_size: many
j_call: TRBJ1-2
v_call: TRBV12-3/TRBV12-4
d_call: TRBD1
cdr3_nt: TGTGCCAGCAGTTTACAGGGGGGGGTTCTCATTCGTGGCTACACCTTC
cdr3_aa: CASSLQGGVLIRGYTF

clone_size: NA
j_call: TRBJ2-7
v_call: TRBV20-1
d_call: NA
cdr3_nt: TGCAGTGCTGGTCCCGGAGGGATCTACGAGCAGTACTTC
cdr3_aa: CSAGPGGIYEQYF

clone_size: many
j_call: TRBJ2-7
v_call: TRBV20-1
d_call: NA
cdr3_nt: TGCAGTGCTAGGGACAACTACGAGCAGTACTTC
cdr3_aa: CSARDNYEQYF

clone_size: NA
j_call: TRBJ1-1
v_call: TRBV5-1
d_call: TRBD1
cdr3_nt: TGCGCCAGCAGCACAGGACAGGGGGACACTGAAGCTTTCTTT
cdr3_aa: CASSTGQGDTEAFF

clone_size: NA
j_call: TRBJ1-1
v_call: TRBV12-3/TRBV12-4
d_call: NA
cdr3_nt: TGTGCCAGCAGCCTAACGACGGATAACACTGAAGCTTTCTTT
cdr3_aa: CASSLTTDNTEAFF

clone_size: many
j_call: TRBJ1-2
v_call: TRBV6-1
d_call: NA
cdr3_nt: TGTGCCAGTAGCACCAGGGTGAACTATGGCTACACCTTC
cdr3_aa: CASSTRVNYGYTF

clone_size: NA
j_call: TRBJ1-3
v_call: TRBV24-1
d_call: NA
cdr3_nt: TGTGCCACCAGTGGCTTGGCAGGGAAAACAGGAAACACCATATATTTT
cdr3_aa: CATSGLAGKTGNTIYF

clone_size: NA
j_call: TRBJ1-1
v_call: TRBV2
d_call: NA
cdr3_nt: TGTGCCAGCACCAAATTTGTGGGGTCAAGAGGTCTGAACACTGAAGCTCTCTTT
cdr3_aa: CASTKFVGSRGLNTEALF

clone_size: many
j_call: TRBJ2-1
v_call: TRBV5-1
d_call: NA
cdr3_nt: TGCGCCAGCAGCTTGGAGCAATGGGCCCGCAGTAATGAGCAGTTCTTC
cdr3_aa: CASSLEQWARSNEQFF

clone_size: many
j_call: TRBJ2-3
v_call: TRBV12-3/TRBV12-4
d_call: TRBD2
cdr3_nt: TGTGCCAGCAGTTTTAGCGGGATGGGGGATACGCAGTATTTT
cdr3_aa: CASSFSGMGDTQYF

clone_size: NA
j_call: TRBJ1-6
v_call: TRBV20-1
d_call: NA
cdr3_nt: TGCAGTGCTAGAGGAGGGAGGGGGGAGACCTATAATTCACCCCTCCACTTT
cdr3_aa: CSARGGRGETYNSPLHF

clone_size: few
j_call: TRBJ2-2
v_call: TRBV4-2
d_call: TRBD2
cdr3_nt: TGTGCCAGCAGCCAAGATCCCTGGACTAGCGGGAGGGCCGGGGAGCTGTTTTTT
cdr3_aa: CASSQDPWTSGRAGELFF

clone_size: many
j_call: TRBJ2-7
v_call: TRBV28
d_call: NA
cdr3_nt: TGTGCCAGCAGTTTAGCGGGGTACTACGAGCAGTACTTC
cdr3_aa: CASSLAGYYEQYF

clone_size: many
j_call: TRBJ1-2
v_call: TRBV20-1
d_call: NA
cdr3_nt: TGCAGTGCTAGCGTGGGCGGGGTGGTCTACACCTTC
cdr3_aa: CSASVGGVVYTF

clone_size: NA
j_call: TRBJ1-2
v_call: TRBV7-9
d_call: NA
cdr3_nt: TGTGCCAGCAGCTTAAATTTCGTCAGTAACTATGGCTACACCTTC
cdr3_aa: CASSLNFVSNYGYTF

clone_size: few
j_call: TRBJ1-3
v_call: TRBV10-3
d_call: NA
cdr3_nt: TGTGCCATCAGGGTCACCTCTGGAAACACCATATATTTT
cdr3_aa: CAIRVTSGNTIYF

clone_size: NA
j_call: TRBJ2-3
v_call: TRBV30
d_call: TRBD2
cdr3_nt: TGTGCCTGGAGTGTGGGTGGGGGGGCAGATACGCAGTATTTT
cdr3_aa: CAWSVGGGADTQYF

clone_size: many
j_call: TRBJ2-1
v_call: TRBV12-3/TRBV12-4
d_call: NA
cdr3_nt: TGTGCCAGCAGTTTCTCCGGTGAGCAGTTCTTC
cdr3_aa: CASSFSGEQFF

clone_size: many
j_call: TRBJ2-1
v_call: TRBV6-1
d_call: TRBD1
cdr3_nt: TGTGCCAGCACCTCAGACAGGGTGTTAGGTGAGCAGTTCTTC
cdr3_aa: CASTSDRVLGEQFF

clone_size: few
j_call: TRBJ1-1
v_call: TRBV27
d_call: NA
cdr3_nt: TGTGCCAGCAGTCCGAGGGTCCCTGGTGGCACTGAAGCTTTCTTT
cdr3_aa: CASSPRVPGGTEAFF

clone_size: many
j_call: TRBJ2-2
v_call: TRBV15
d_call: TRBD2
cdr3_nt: TGTGCCACCAGCAGGAAATTTAGCGGGGGGGCCGACGGGGAGCTGTTTTTT
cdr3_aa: CATSRKFSGGADGELFF

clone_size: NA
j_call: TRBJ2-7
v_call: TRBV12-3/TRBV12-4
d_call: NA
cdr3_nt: TGTGCCAGCAGTCAATCGACAGGCCACTACGAGCAGTACTTC
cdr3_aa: CASSQSTGHYEQYF

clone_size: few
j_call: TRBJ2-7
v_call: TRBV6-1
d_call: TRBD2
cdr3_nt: TGTGCCAGCAGTACATCGGGACTAGCGGGACCACCCTACGAGCAGTACTTC
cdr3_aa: CASSTSGLAGPPYEQYF

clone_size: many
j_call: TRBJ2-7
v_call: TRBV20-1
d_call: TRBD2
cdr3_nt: TGCAGTGCCTTTGAAGTAGCGGGAGGCGAGCAGTACTTC
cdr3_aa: CSAFEVAGGEQYF

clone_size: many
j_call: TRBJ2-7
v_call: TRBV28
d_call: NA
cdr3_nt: TGTGCCAGCAAAAACCGGCAGGGAGACTACGAGCAGTACTTC
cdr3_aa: CASKNRQGDYEQYF

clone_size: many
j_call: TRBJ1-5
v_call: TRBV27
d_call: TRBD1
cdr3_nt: TGTGCCAGCAGTTGGGGCAGGGGGCCCTTTAGCAATCAGCCCCAGCATTTT
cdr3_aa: CASSWGRGPFSNQPQHF

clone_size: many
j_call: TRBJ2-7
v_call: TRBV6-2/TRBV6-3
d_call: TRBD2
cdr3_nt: TGTGCCAGCAGACGGACTAGCGGGACGCCCTACGAGCAGTACTTC
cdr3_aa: CASRRTSGTPYEQYF

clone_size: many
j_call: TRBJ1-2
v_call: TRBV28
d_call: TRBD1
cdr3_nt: TGTGCCAGCAGTTCACAGGGGCAGAACTATGGCTACACCTTC
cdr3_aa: CASSSQGQNYGYTF

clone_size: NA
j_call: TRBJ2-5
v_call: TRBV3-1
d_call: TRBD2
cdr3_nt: TGTGCCAGCAGCCTTTTCCATAGCGGGCCAGGGACCCAGTACTTC
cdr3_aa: CASSLFHSGPGTQYF

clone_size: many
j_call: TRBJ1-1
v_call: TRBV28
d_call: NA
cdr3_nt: TGTGCCAGCAGTTTCAGAGGGAGGTCGGATGAAGCTTTCTTT
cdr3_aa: CASSFRGRSDEAFF

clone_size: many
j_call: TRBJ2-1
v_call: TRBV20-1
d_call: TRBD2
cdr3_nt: TGCAGTGCTAGCCACACTAGCGGGAGTGGGGGCTCATCCTACAATGAGCAGTTCTTC
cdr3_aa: CSASHTSGSGGSSYNEQFF

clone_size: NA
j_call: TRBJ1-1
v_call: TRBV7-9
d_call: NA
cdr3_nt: TGTGCCAACAGCGCAACTTATACTGAAGCTTTCTTT
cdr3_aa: CANSATYTEAFF

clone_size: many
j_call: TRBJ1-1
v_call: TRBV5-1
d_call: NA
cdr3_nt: TGCGCCAGCAGCTTAAGTGCTTGGGGGGACACTGAAGCTTTCTTT
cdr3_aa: CASSLSAWGDTEAFF